What follows is one T cell receptor (beta chain) and its context. Unique molecular identifiers tagged the TCR beta cDNA libraries. TCRdb reprocessed the PCR reads with MiXCR, giving one entry per CDR3 protein. Of about 460,000 distinct CDR3 sequences in the sample, over 35% are singletons; the top ten hold about 12%. This record belongs to a study of post-analysis software for immune sequencing data. In the study overall: Included among the disease courses, which were recorded for the cohort, were relapsing-remitting, secondary progressive and progressive-relapsing multiple sclerosis.

The sequencing input was blood. This clonotype was sampled from a girl aged 10 to 17 with multiple sclerosis.

The CDR3 coding sequence is TGTGCCAGCTCCCCGGGACAGGGGGATTCCTACGAGCAGTACTTC. Its translation is CASSPGQGDSYEQYF. V gene TRBV18 combines with J gene TRBJ2-7, with 11 bases lining up with TRBD1. The CDR3 is made up of 15 amino acids. CDR1 KGHSH and CDR2 LQKENI come from the germline V gene. Trimming removed 6 bases from V and 1 base from J; junction bases left unmatched: 5. The full variable domain, in which reference TRBV18 and TRBJ2-7 provide the parts outside the CDR3, is NAGVMQNPRHLVRRRGQEARLRCSPMKGHSHVYWYRQLPEEGLKFMVYLQKENIIDESGMPKERFSAEFPKEGPSILRIQQVVRGDSAAYFCASSPGQGDSYEQYFGPGTRLTVT.